This TCR beta chain was profiled in a study of CD8 T cells in ankylosing spondylitis. The study's findings and limits: A TCR beta motif of under 10 highly homologous variants appeared characteristic of ankylosing spondylitis blood. Clones linked with disease were CD8+ and fairly uncommon in the peripheral blood. Earlier studies detected some motif variants in reactive arthritis synovial fluid and blood.

Quantitative molecular-barcoded 5'-RACE generated the TCR beta libraries. One entry per CDR3 protein, called by TCRdb with MiXCR from the 5' RACE reads. The sample carries about 150,000 distinct CDR3 sequences, 7% to 8% recorded once. This clonotype was recorded many times. Its antigen is undetermined. Germline CDR1 reads SGHRS; CDR2 reads YFSETQ. The V end was cut by 0 bases, the J end by 4 bases, with 11 bases between. The CDR3 contains 15 residues. Sequenced: blood, either unsorted or a sorted T cell fraction (not recorded which). The sequence was obtained from a female donor with ankylosing spondylitis or in good health (not recorded which). The gene calls are TRBV5-1 and TRBJ1-5; D gene ambiguous. CDR3 residues: CASSLGSAPNQPQHF. The DNA of the CDR3 is TGCGCCAGCAGCTTGGGGTCGGCTCCGAATCAGCCCCAGCATTTT.